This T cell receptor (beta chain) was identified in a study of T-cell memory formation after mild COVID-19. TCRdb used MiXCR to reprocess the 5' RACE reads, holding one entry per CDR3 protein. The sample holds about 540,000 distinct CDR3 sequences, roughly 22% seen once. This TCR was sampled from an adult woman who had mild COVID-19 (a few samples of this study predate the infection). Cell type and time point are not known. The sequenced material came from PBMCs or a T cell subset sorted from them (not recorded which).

CDR3 sequence reads: CASSILDRGRTNYGYTF. The CDR3 DNA reads TGTGCCAGTAGTATCCTAGACAGGGGGCGGACCAACTATGGCTACACCTTC. The chain recombines TRBV19 with TRBJ1-2; 10 bases fit TRBD1. V trimming: 3 bases; J trimming: 2 bases; junction bases outside the gene matches: 9. The V gene's germline CDR1 is LNHDA and CDR2 SQIVND (reference sequence). This CDR3 comprises 17 residues.